This paragraph reports one TCR beta chain. These data are taken from a study of identifying expanded T cells in peripheral blood. Assay used: immunoSEQ multiplex PCR; TCRdb lists only in-frame clones, some missing. The profile shows over 100,000 clones, less than 90% of them singletons. The sequencing input was blood. This TCR came from a person aged 18 to 75 in good health.

As DNA, the CDR3 is TGTGCCAGCAGCTTAGTAAGCGGGGGTGGGAATGAGCAGTTCTTC. Translated: CASSLVSGGGNEQFF. The chain recombines TRBV7-2 with TRBJ2-1, with 8 bases lining up with TRBD2. CDR3 length equals 15 residues. Germline CDR1 and CDR2: SGHTA and FQGNSA. V gave up 1 base and J gave up 7 bases; unmatched junction bases: 6.